These 17 T cell receptor beta chains were sequenced from one sample in a study of patients and donors after allogeneic stem cell transplantation. TCRdb analysed the RT-PCR reads with MiXCR anew, one entry per CDR3 protein. The sample records some 880,000 distinct CDR3 sequences, under 20% being singletons. Input material: blood, either unsorted or a sorted T cell fraction (not recorded which). The source is a human donor who was either an allogeneic HSCT recipient or a stem cell or donor lymphocyte infusion donor (not recorded which). It is not recorded whose cells these are; they may come from a transplant donor.

This clonotype has at least ten counts. The chain links TRBV6-5 to TRBJ1-2; 8 bases agree with TRBD1. The CDR3 is made up of 15 amino acids. With V trimmed by 3 bases and J by 4 bases, 7 bases remained unmatched. Per germline, CDR1 MNHEY and CDR2 SVGAGI. In DNA, the CDR3 is TGTGCCAGCAGTTATTCCGACAGGGGTAGCTATGGCTACACCTTC. The encoded protein is CASSYSDRGSYGYTF.

The rearrangement links TRBV5-1 to TRBJ2-1, with D maybe TRBD1 (5 bases). The CDR3 contains 15 residues. V lost 3 bases, J lost 0 bases, and 10 bases lay in between. Germline V gives CDR1 SGHRS, CDR2 YFSETQ. The CDR3 nucleotides are TGCGCCAGCAGCTATGACAGCCCCTCCTACAATGAGCAGTTCTTC. The encoded protein is CASSYDSPSYNEQFF.

This clonotype was picked up many times. J is TRBJ1-2 and V is TRBV12-3 or TRBV12-4; D unresolved. The V end was cut by 6 bases, the J end by 2 bases, with 10 bases between. CDR3 length equals 13 residues. In DNA form, the CDR3 reads TGTGCCAGCAGCAAAGCCCCAAACTATGGCTACACCTTC. Its protein product is CASSKAPNYGYTF.

This chain connects TRBV6-2 or TRBV6-3 to TRBJ2-1; 10 bases match TRBD1. Germline CDR1 reads MNHEY; CDR2 reads SVGEGT. V shed 5 bases, J shed 2 bases, and the junction held 3 bases outside the gene matches. This CDR3 spans 15 amino acids. The CDR3 coding sequence is TGTGCCAGCAGTGCCGGGACAGGGGCCTACAATGAGCAGTTCTTC. Protein sequence: CASSAGTGAYNEQFF.

This chain joins TRBV3-1 and TRBJ2-7, with D perhaps TRBD1 (5 bases). The CDR3 is made up of 14 amino acids. Per germline, CDR1 LGHDT and CDR2 YNNKEL (reference sequence). Trimming stripped 3 bases from V and 6 bases from J, with 15 bases between. DNA for the CDR3: TGTGCCAGCAGCCAGAACGGCGATACAGGCGAGCAGTACTTC. This gives the protein CASSQNGDTGEQYF.

This clonotype has a handful of counts. This chain uses TRBV4-1 with TRBJ2-1, with no clear D. This CDR3 is built from 15 residues. Germline lookup yields CDR1 MGHRA and CDR2 YSYEKL. V was clipped by 0 bases and J by 5 bases, with 11 bases between them. CDR3 region: CASSQDGRGDNEQFF. As DNA, the CDR3 is TGCGCCAGCAGCCAAGATGGGCGCGGAGACAATGAGCAGTTCTTC.

J is TRBJ2-1 and V is TRBV28; D perhaps matches TRBD1 (5 bases). The V gene's germline CDR1 is MDHEN and CDR2 SYDVKM. CDR3 length: 15 amino acids. V was cut by 5 bases and J by 6 bases, with 17 bases left in between. The CDR3 region is CASSPLGQGPNEQFF. The CDR3 coding sequence is TGTGCCAGCAGTCCCTTAGGGCAGGGCCCCAATGAGCAGTTCTTC.

The sample holds many counts of this clonotype. The rearrangement uses TRBV20-1 and TRBJ2-1; 11 positions match TRBD2. The CDR3 runs 16 residues. Germline V gene data show CDR1 as DFQATT and CDR2 as SNEGSKA (reference sequence). V shed 4 bases, J shed 1 base, and the junction held 6 bases outside the gene matches. Here the CDR3 DNA reads TGCAGTGCTACGACTAGCGGGAAGCCTTCCTACAATGAGCAGTTCTTC. It codes for CSATTSGKPSYNEQFF.

This clonotype was observed at least ten times. The genes are TRBV5-1 and TRBJ2-4; D remains unclear. Germline lookup yields CDR1 SGHRS and CDR2 YFSETQ. The V end lost 0 bases, the J end lost 0 bases, and 10 bases lay between the germline ends. The CDR3 runs to 16 residues. The CDR3 region has the DNA TGCGCCAGCAGCTTGGTGTCAGATCTAGCCAAAAACATTCAGTACTTC. Translation: CASSLVSDLAKNIQYF.

V and J are TRBV4-2 and TRBJ2-5; D call uncertain. The V gene lost 4 bases and the J gene lost 4 bases, with 10 bases spanning the gap. This CDR3 region has 13 residues. Germline-derived CDR1 and CDR2 are LGHNA and YNFKEQ. The CDR3 loop is CASSPTLGETQYF. CDR3 DNA sequence: TGTGCCAGCAGCCCCACCTTGGGAGAGACCCAGTACTTC.

The chain is built from TRBV5-6 and TRBJ2-3, with D perhaps matching TRBD2 (6 bases). Germline-derived CDR1 and CDR2 are SGHDT and YYEEEE. This CDR3 comprises 17 residues. Deletions cut 0 bases from V and 2 bases from J, with 16 bases between. The CDR3 spells CASSLESGLPITDTQYF. The CDR3 nucleotides read TGTGCCAGCAGCTTGGAGTCGGGACTCCCTATCACAGATACGCAGTATTTT.

The chain uses TRBV14 and TRBJ2-7; no definite D call. Deletions cut 4 bases from V and 1 base from J, with 17 bases between. Per the germline V gene, CDR1 is SGHDN and CDR2 is FVKESK. CDR3 length: 16 amino acids. The CDR3 region is CASSPPLHRGSYEQYF. CDR3 DNA: TGTGCCAGCAGCCCACCACTCCACCGTGGGTCCTACGAGCAGTACTTC.

This clonotype was counted between two and nine times. This chain uses TRBV5-1 with TRBJ1-4; 7 bases match TRBD1. Germline V gene sequence: CDR1 SGHRS, CDR2 YFSETQ. CDR3 length: 16 amino acids. V was clipped by 0 bases and J by 0 bases; unmatched bases: 2. The DNA for the CDR3 is TGCGCCAGCAGCTTGGCCGGGACAGCAACTAATGAAAAACTGTTTTTT. This gives the protein CASSLAGTATNEKLFF.

This clonotype was detected only a few times. The chain has TRBV7-3 and TRBJ2-1; TRBD2 is a possible D gene (5 bases). The ends were cut back, 0 bases at V and 8 bases at J, with 8 bases in the middle. The germline gives CDR1 SGHTA, CDR2 FQGTGA. The CDR3 sequence is 13 residues long. The CDR3 reads CASSLTEVDEQFF. CDR3 DNA sequence: TGTGCCAGCAGCTTAACGGAGGTCGATGAGCAGTTCTTC.

The rearrangement joins TRBV5-6 to TRBJ2-7; TRBD2 is a possible D gene (6 bases). V was shortened by 2 bases and J by 6 bases, with 12 bases between the two germline ends. Germline V gene lookup returns CDR1 SGHDT and CDR2 YYEEEE. This CDR3 region has 13 residues. The CDR3 here is CASSFFERAEQYF. The CDR3 DNA follows: TGTGCCAGCAGCTTCTTCGAGCGGGCCGAGCAGTACTTC.

This clonotype was seen more than once but under ten times. The chain joins TRBV9 to TRBJ2-2; TRBD2 might be the D (6 bases). This CDR3 has 17 residues. Between the trimmed V and J ends, which lost 0 bases and 3 bases, there was a span of 15 bases. CDR1 and CDR2 from the germline V gene are SGDLS and YYNGEE. The CDR3 region has the DNA TGTGCCAGCAGCGTAGGCGCTACGGGGGTCGACACCGGGGAGCTGTTTTTT. Protein: CASSVGATGVDTGELFF. The full variable domain, rest sourced from reference TRBV9 and TRBJ2-2, is DSGVTQTPKHLITATGQRVTLRCSPRSGDLSVYWYQQSLDQGLQFLIQYYNGEERAKGNILERFSAQQFPDLHSELNLSSLELGDSALYFCASSVGATGVDTGELFFGEGSRLTVL.

CDR3 coding DNA: TGTGCCAGCAGCTTGGTCGCGGGGGCGAGAGGGGCTTTCTTT. Its protein product is CASSLVAGARGAFF. The chain has TRBV5-6 and TRBJ1-1, with D perhaps TRBD1 (6 bases). V dropped 0 bases and J dropped 11 bases, with 17 bases sitting between them. In germline, CDR1 is SGHDT, CDR2 YYEEEE. The CDR3 is made up of 14 amino acids.